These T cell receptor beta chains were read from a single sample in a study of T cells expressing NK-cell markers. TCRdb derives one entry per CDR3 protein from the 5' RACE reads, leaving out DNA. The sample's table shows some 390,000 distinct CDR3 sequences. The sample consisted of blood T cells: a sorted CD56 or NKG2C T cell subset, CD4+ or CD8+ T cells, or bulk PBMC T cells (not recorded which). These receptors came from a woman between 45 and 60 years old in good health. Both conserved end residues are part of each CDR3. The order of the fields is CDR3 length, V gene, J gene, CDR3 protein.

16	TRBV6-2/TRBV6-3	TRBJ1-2	CASSSTQDRARYGYTF
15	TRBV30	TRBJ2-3	CAWSVQAGSGDTQYF
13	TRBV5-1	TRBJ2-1	CASSLADGYEQFF
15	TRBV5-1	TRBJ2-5	CASSFSSTNQETQYF
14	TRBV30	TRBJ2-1	CAWSVPEGRNEQFF
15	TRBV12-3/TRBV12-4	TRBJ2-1	CASSSGRRNYNEQFF
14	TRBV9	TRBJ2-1	CASSVAGQGTEQFF
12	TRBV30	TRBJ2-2	CAVGGPTGELFF
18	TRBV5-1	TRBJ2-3	CASSKETAGTRYVDTQYF
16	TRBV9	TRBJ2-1	CASSVAGESSYNEQFF
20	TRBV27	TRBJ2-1	CASSFGDSKVGSVYYNEQFF
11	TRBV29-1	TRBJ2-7	CSVRDSYEQYF
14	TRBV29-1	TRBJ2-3	CSSRSGTGTDTQYF
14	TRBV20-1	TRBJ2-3	CSAMVVVGADTQYF
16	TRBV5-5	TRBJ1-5	CASSLVGGQVNQPQHF
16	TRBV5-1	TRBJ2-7	CASSYSGTGGFYEQYF
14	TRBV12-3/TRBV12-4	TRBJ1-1	CASSSPGRPTEAFF
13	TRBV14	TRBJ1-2	CASSRPGSGGYTF
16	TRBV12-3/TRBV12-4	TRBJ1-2	CASSAGTGGINYGYTF
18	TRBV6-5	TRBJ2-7	CASSYTYPLAGGTYEQYF
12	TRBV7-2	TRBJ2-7	CASSSRGYEQYF
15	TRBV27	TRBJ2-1	CASSLSAAGASEQFF
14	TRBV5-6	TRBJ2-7	CASSLLASAYEQYF
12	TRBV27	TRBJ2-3	CASSRGSDTQYF
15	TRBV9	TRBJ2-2	CASSVEPSGTGELFF
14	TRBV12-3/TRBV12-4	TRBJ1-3	CASSSLGWRNTIYF
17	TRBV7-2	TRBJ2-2	CASSSFGGTGRSGELFF
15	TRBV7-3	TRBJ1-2	CASSLDRRTNYGYTF
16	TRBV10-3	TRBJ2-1	CAISESIGTSGREQFF
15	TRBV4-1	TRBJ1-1	CASSQPQLTGDEAFF
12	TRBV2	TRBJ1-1	CASSEVRAEAFF
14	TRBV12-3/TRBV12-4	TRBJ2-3	CASSFEGNRDTQYF
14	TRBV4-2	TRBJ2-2	CASSQGSGTGELFF
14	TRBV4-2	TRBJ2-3	CASSQDGFTDTQYF
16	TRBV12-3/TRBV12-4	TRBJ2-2	CASSRSQGALTGELFF
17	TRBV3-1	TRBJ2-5	CASSQGTSGRSAETQYF
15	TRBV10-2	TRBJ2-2	CASSVGLAGAGELFF
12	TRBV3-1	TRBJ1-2	CASSLTDGGYTF
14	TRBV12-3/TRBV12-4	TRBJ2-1	CASSRGTSNYEQFF
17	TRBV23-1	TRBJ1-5	CASSQAGTGNGNQPQHF
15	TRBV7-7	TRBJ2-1	CASSEGGGPYNEQFF
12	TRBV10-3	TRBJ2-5	CAMAGSQETQYF